This TCR beta chain is drawn from a study of human T cells and chemical hapten exposure. CDR1 and CDR2 (germline): MNHEY, SVGEGT. Trimming shortened V by 3 bases and J by 7 bases, and 7 bases separated the two germline ends. The CDR3 is 12 residues long. TCRdb re-called the RACE reads with MiXCR, one entry per CDR3 protein. Of some 300,000 distinct CDR3 sequences in the sample, around 5.5% were seen once. Time point here: pre-sensitization, week 0. The sample's treatment: therapeutic diphenylcyclopropenone sensitization with weekly scalp DPC. In this sample, this clonotype turned up many times. Sample: whole blood, taken in connection with sensitization to the hapten diphenylcyclopropenone (DPC). The rearrangement joins TRBV6-2 or TRBV6-3 to TRBJ1-5; D not certain. The receptor comes from a woman aged 18-30 years with alopecia areata. Some clones in this sample may be carry-over from other donors' samples. In nucleotides, the CDR3 is TGTGCCAGCAGTTATTTGGGACAGCCCCAGCATTTT. Translating gives CASSYLGQPQHF.